A single sample is the source of the 3 T cell receptor beta chains below, sequenced in a study of T cell changes during pregnancy in multiple sclerosis. Data came from immunoSEQ multiplex PCR; TCRdb stores just in-frame clones and leaves some out. The top ten hold less than 0.2% of the sample, which has roughly 58,000 clones, 92% seen once. The sample was CD4+ T cells from peripheral blood mononuclear cells, taken after pregnancy. The receptors shown here come from a female donor in good health, enrolled as a control in a pregnancy study.

The chain uses TRBV19 and TRBJ2-7; 8 positions agree with TRBD1. This CDR3 comprises 13 residues. The germline CDR1 and CDR2 sequences are LNHDA and SQIVND (reference sequence). J gave up 0 bases and V 6 bases, and 1 base lay outside the gene matches. CDR3: CASRDRDSYEQYF. The CDR3 nucleotides read TGTGCCAGTAGGGACAGGGACTCCTACGAGCAGTACTTC.

This clone was seen only once. This chain uses TRBV7-2 with TRBJ2-2, with TRBD2 identical over 10 bases. Germline loops: CDR1 SGHTA, CDR2 FQGNSA. Trimming removed 1 base from V and 7 bases from J; junction bases left unmatched: 9. This CDR3 has 17 amino acids. CDR3 in amino acids: CASSLVGAGGPGGELFF. The CDR3 DNA reads as TGTGCCAGCAGCTTAGTGGGAGCGGGGGGGCCTGGCGGGGAGCTGTTTTTT.

Written as DNA, the CDR3 is TGTGCCAGCAGTTCCCGGACAGGGGCCTATGGCTACACCTTC. This gives the protein CASSSRTGAYGYTF. The J gene is TRBJ1-2, the V gene TRBV28; 9 nucleotides agree with TRBD1. V was clipped by 4 bases and J by 4 bases; unmatched bases: 4. Germline V gene data show CDR1 as MDHEN and CDR2 as SYDVKM. The CDR3 covers 14 residues.